This entry features one TCR beta chain sequence. This clonotype occurred a few times. There is no known antigen for this receptor. Base-call qualities are not available, and no considerably larger clone is one nucleotide away. Sequencing was performed on an Illumina NovaSeq 6000. TCRalpha and TCRbeta cDNA libraries were constructed by 5'RACE with constant-segment primers, with sample barcodes and unique molecular identifiers being introduced. Trizol reagent was used to extract RNA from every sample. The libraries were amplified in two PCR steps, and the second step added a second sample barcode and Illumina TruSeq adapters. Sequencing of libraries was performed on an Illumina NovaSeq with 2 x 150 bp paired-end reads. The source study handled its data this way. The reads were demultiplexed and collapsed into UMI-guided consensus sequences using migec v1.2.7. Using mixcr v2.1.11, UMI consensuses were aligned to TRA and TRB V and J templates and then assembled into clonotypes. A clonotype was counted as expanded or contracted only if both edgeR and NoisET called the change significant, with noise models trained on biological replicates. For edgeR calls, a false discovery rate-adjusted p below 0.01 and a log2 fold-change threshold of 1 were applied. As an exploratory analysis of dynamics, PCA with hierarchical clustering was applied to max-normalized trajectories of the 1000 most abundant clonotypes. Each responding clone was given a CD4 or CD8 phenotype based on the CD4+ and CD8+ repertoires, which had been sequenced separately. The raw public data were reprocessed by TCRdb itself: fastp quality trimming at Q25, MiXCR clonotype calling, in-frame beta chains only. Rows are unified per CDR3 protein, each entry keeping the most common DNA and genes. The V and J calls follow TCRdb's processing rather than the paper's. The sample table records approximately 440,000 distinct CDR3 sequences; approximately 20% of these occur just once. In total, the top ten clones hold more than 8% of the sample.

This specimen belongs to a study of T-cell memory formation after mild COVID-19 (dated by TCRdb to the early 2020s). Describing the broader study: TCR sequence clusters from the two donors were found to be largely donor specific. In two donors, T-cell clones that expanded and contracted after mild COVID-19 were tracked by sequencing TCRalpha and TCRbeta repertoires over time. The cohort comprised two young, previously healthy adult volunteers, one female and one male. Overall results and qualifications from the work: Some responding clones were detected in pre-infection memory, suggesting pre-existing cross-reactive memory T cells joined the SARS-CoV-2 response. The study included only a couple of mild cases, and larger cohorts that include severe cases with pre-infection samples were judged to be necessary. Contracting CD4+ clones were located mainly in the CM and EM memory subsets, whereas CD8+ clones were found to be enriched in EMRA. Clones that contracted from day 15 to 85 showed balanced CD4/CD8 phenotypes, whereas a second wave of clones that expanded from day 15 to 37 leaned towards CD4+. Whether the second-wave clones peaking on day 37 were SARS-CoV-2 specific was not confirmed.

Ficoll-Paque density gradient centrifugation was the method used to isolate PBMCs. Cut back by 4 bases and 2 bases, the V and J ends lie 15 bases apart. The cysteine opens and the phenylalanine closes a CDR3 of 16 amino acids. Only the CDR3 portion is preserved as DNA: 48 bases, with reading frame beginning at the first base. CDR1 and CDR2, looked up from the germline V gene, are SGHRS and YFSETQ. This TCR was recovered from an adult woman who had mild COVID-19 (a few samples of this study predate the infection). The sample titles of this study are shuffled in the database, so cell type and time point are left out; the donor was told from shared clones. What was sequenced was PBMCs or a T cell subset sorted from them (not recorded which). The sequence joins TRBV5-1 to TRBJ2-2, with TRBD2 tentatively as D gene (6 bases match). At the DNA level, the sequence is TGCGCCAGCAGCCCCGGGGGACGCTACAACACCGGGGAGCTGTTTTTT. Translated, it reads CASSPGGRYNTGELFF.